This T cell receptor beta chain stems from a study of CD8 T cells in Susac syndrome. The patients serving as multiple sclerosis controls were treatment-naive. They had stable or active relapsing-remitting disease and fulfilled revised McDonald criteria. Reverse transcription of 0.5 to 1 ug RNA was performed with random hexamers. TCRdb ran MiXCR on the immunoSEQ multiplex PCR reads and lists one entry per CDR3 protein. Here the sample spans just over 150,000 distinct CDR3 sequences, 94% being singletons. What was sequenced was CD8+ T cells from PBMCs. The TCR sequence derives from a human donor with multiple sclerosis.

CDR3 sequence: CARRTGISYEQYF. CDR3 DNA sequence: TGTGCCAGACGGACAGGGATCTCCTACGAGCAGTACTTC. The V call is TRBV25-1, the J call TRBJ2-7; TRBD1 matches at 8 bases. The CDR3 loop spans 13 amino acids. Germline V lookup: CDR1 MGHDK, CDR2 SYGVNS. J gave up 0 bases and V 9 bases, and 4 bases lay outside the gene matches.